One and the same sample provided the 30 T cell receptor beta chains below, sequenced in a study of shared clonotypes between healthy human individuals (dated by TCRdb to the early 2020s). For the CD8 naive samples, CD45RO-negative cells were positively selected for CCR7, yielding a CD45RA+CCR7+ population from which TemRA cells were excluded. The library relied on the immunoSEQ multiplex PCR assay. Here the immuneACCESS table is served through TCRdb, limited to in-frame sequences with V and J called. Missing clones are a known gap in these copies; in checked studies unresolved V genes cover under half, and the rest lacks a known reason. Within this sample are 1.5 million to 2.5 million clones, with about 95% of them counted one time only. Together, the top ten hold 1% to 1.5% of the sample. Sequenced material: naive CD8+ T cells sorted from blood. The cell subset or site label of this sample denotes: CD45RA+CCR7+. These receptors all stem from a man between 18 and 35 years old in good health.

This clone came up once. This chain links TRBV30 with TRBJ2-3; 8 positions agree with TRBD1. The CDR3 consists of 16 residues. Germline V gene lookup returns CDR1 GTSNPN and CDR2 SVGIG (reference sequence). V gave up 3 bases and J gave up 5 bases; unmatched junction bases: 13. CDR3 DNA sequence: TGTGCCTGGAGCGACGAACGACAGGGGATTAGAGATACGCAGTATTTT. Protein: CAWSDERQGIRDTQYF.

V usage is TRBV15 and J usage is TRBJ2-5, with TRBD1 matching 7 bases. Germline V CDR1 and CDR2: LNHNV, YYDKDF (reference sequence). CDR3 length equals 16 residues. The trim removed 0 bases at V and 1 base at J, leaving 5 bases unmatched. DNA for the CDR3: TGTGCCACCAGCAGAGAGGGGGCAGGGGGCCAAGAGACCCAGTACTTC. It yields the protein CATSREGAGGQETQYF.

The rearrangement links TRBV28 to TRBJ2-7; D might be TRBD2 (6 bases). Germline V gene data show CDR1 as MDHEN and CDR2 as SYDVKM. This CDR3 is built from 14 residues. Trimming removed 4 bases at V and 2 bases at J, with 12 bases between. CDR3 sequence reads: CASSSLAFTYEQYF. The CDR3 nucleotides are TGTGCCAGCAGTTCCCTAGCGTTCACCTACGAGCAGTACTTC.

On this clone itself: Without the conserved terminal phenylalanine or tryptophan, this CDR3 likely stems from a read error. The limits of the CDR3 on the DNA are not certain, so only TCRdb's listed CDR3 is given. The chain couples TRBV7-9 to TRBJ1-2; TRBD1, the table's D call, was not compared with the DNA. The germline V gene has CDR1 SEHNR and CDR2 FQNEAQ (reference sequence). The CDR3 is 13 residues long, counting both termini. The CDR3 loop is CASSQSTGFLTVI.

The chain employs TRBV6-1 and TRBJ2-1, with 11 positions matching TRBD1. The CDR3 is 14 residues long. The J segment lost 6 bases and the V segment lost 6 bases, leaving 4 bases of the junction unmatched. CDR1 is MNHNS and CDR2 is SASEGT in the germline V gene. DNA of the CDR3: TGTGCCAGCAGAGCGGACAGGGGGCTCAATGAGCAGTTCTTC. Its protein product is CASRADRGLNEQFF.

The chain combines TRBV2 with TRBJ1-1; D possibly corresponds to TRBD1 (5 bases). Germline-derived CDR1 and CDR2 are SNHLY and FYNNEI. The ends were cut back, 2 bases at V and 1 base at J, with 11 bases in the middle. This CDR3 spans 15 amino acids. CDR3 sequence: CASSENEGRNTEAFF. For the CDR3, the DNA is TGTGCCAGCAGTGAAAATGAGGGACGGAACACTGAAGCTTTCTTT.

This clone was found a few times. This sample also contains other DNA sequences that code for the same CDR3. The V and J genes are TRBV20-1 and TRBJ1-1; no definite D call. Germline V gene data show CDR1 as DFQATT and CDR2 as SNEGSKA (reference sequence). CDR3 length equals 11 residues. V lost 4 bases to trimming and J lost 1 base, with 4 bases between them. The CDR3 nucleotides read TGCAGTGCTACAGAGAACACTGAAGCTTTCTTT. Translation gives CSATENTEAFF.

In DNA, the CDR3 is TGTGCCAGCAGTCCTATAGGAGGCGATAATGAAAAACTGTTTTTT. Translation gives CASSPIGGDNEKLFF. The chain links TRBV6-5 to TRBJ1-4, with unresolved D. V lost 5 bases and J 4 bases, leaving 14 bases between the germline ends. CDR1 is MNHEY and CDR2 is SVGAGI in the germline V gene. The CDR3 totals 15 residues.

The J gene is TRBJ2-2, the V gene TRBV13; the match to TRBD2 covers 9 bases. V was clipped by 1 base and J by 6 bases; unmatched bases: 6. The CDR3 is 16 residues long. Germline V gives CDR1 PRHDT, CDR2 FYEKMQ (reference sequence). Here the CDR3 reads CASSLAVAGDAGELFF. The CDR3, as DNA: TGTGCCAGCAGCTTAGCGGTAGCGGGAGATGCCGGGGAGCTGTTTTTT.

The chain recombines TRBV9 with TRBJ2-2, with D perhaps being TRBD1 or TRBD2 (5 bases each). CDR3 length: 15 residues. Per germline, CDR1 SGDLS and CDR2 YYNGEE. V was shortened by 3 bases and J by 5 bases, with 14 bases between the two germline ends. The CDR3 loop is CASSGPGTGTGELFF. In DNA form, the CDR3 reads TGTGCCAGCAGCGGCCCAGGGACCGGTACCGGGGAGCTGTTTTTT. The full variable domain, rest sourced from reference TRBV9 and TRBJ2-2, is DSGVTQTPKHLITATGQRVTLRCSPRSGDLSVYWYQQSLDQGLQFLIQYYNGEERAKGNILERFSAQQFPDLHSELNLSSLELGDSALYFCASSGPGTGTGELFFGEGSRLTVL.

The chain links TRBV12-5 to TRBJ2-7; the match to TRBD2 covers 11 bases. The CDR3 has 14 residues. From germline, CDR1 is LGHNT and CDR2 FRNRAP. The J segment lost 5 bases and the V segment lost 6 bases, leaving 6 bases of the junction unmatched. The DNA of the CDR3 is TGTGCTAGTGGCCATAGCGGGAGGGCCCACGAGCAGTACTTC. Protein product: CASGHSGRAHEQYF.

The chain has TRBV5-6 and TRBJ1-1; TRBD1 is a possible D gene (5 bases). CDR1 is SGHDT, CDR2 YYEEEE, per germline. CDR3 length: 14 amino acids. Trimming removed 5 bases from V and 1 base from J, with 12 bases in between. Here the CDR3 DNA reads TGTGCCAGCAGACCTACTGGGGGGAACACTGAAGCTTTCTTT. The encoded protein is CASRPTGGNTEAFF.

The gene calls are TRBV6-4 and TRBJ1-6, with a possible D match to TRBD1 (5 bases). Germline CDR1 MRHNA, CDR2 SNTAGT. Trimming removed 2 bases at V and 6 bases at J, with 11 bases between. There are 15 residues in the CDR3. The CDR3 sequence is CASSDGTLGNSPLHF. In nucleotides, the CDR3 is TGTGCCAGCAGTGACGGGACGCTTGGTAATTCACCCCTCCACTTT.

The chain links TRBV28 to TRBJ2-2; TRBD2 agrees at 8 bases. This CDR3 spans 18 amino acids. The germline V gene encodes CDR1 MDHEN and CDR2 SYDVKM. V lost 4 bases, J lost 0 bases, and 10 bases stayed unmatched. CDR3 sequence: CASSSILAGRANTGELFF. DNA of the CDR3: TGTGCCAGCAGTTCCATCTTAGCGGGGCGGGCGAACACCGGGGAGCTGTTTTTT.

Remarks on this clone: Other DNA sequences from this sample encode an identical CDR3 as well. The chain combines TRBV2 with TRBJ2-3, with D possibly being TRBD2 (6 bases). This CDR3 region has 15 residues. Germline values: CDR1 SNHLY, CDR2 FYNNEI. With 1 base removed from V and 0 bases from J, the gap between germline ends came to 8 bases. In DNA form, the CDR3 reads TGTGCCAGCAGTGAAGGCGGGGCTAGCACAGATACGCAGTATTTT. As protein: CASSEGGASTDTQYF.

The chain recombines TRBV6-1 with TRBJ1-5; 12 bases agree with TRBD1. Germline V gene sequence: CDR1 MNHNS, CDR2 SASEGT. CDR3 size: 15 residues. Trimming removed 3 bases from V and 6 bases from J; junction bases left unmatched: 3. The CDR3 nucleotides are TGTGCCAGCAGTGACGGGACAGGGGGCGCTCAGCCCCAGCATTTT. It encodes CASSDGTGGAQPQHF.

The genes are TRBV27 and TRBJ2-2; possibly TRBD1 for D (5 bases). V lost 0 bases and J lost 1, with 6 bases in between. The CDR3 contains 15 residues. Germline V gene data show CDR1 as MNHEY and CDR2 as SMNVEV (reference sequence). The CDR3 bases are TGTGCCAGCAGTTTATCGACAGTGAACACCGGGGAGCTGTTTTTT. Translated, it gives CASSLSTVNTGELFF.

This clone was counted once. The chain combines TRBV28 with TRBJ1-1; D not certain. V was shortened by 3 bases and J by 6 bases, with 11 bases between the two germline ends. The CDR3 covers 13 residues. Germline CDR1 MDHEN, CDR2 SYDVKM. The CDR3 DNA sequence: TGTGCCAGCAGTTTGCCCCCTTTCCCTGAAGCTTTCTTT. It specifies CASSLPPFPEAFF.

This clone was counted a single time. The rearrangement joins TRBV6-1 to TRBJ1-3; D is ambiguous. V lost 0 bases and J 0 bases, leaving 12 bases between the germline ends. The CDR3 contains 17 residues. Germline V gene data show CDR1 as MNHNS and CDR2 as SASEGT. The CDR3 sequence: CASSEAYGTGSGNTIYF. As DNA, the CDR3 is TGTGCCAGCAGTGAAGCGTATGGCACCGGCTCTGGAAACACCATATATTTT.

The CDR3 sequence: CASSSAGREGEQFF. CDR3 in DNA: TGTGCCAGCAGCTCGGCGGGGAGAGAGGGTGAGCAGTTCTTC. This chain uses TRBV7-9 with TRBJ2-1; a weak D match, TRBD2 (6 bases). Germline CDR1 and CDR2: SEHNR and FQNEAQ (reference sequence). V was clipped by 4 bases and J by 9 bases, with 16 bases between them. The CDR3 runs 14 residues.

The gene calls are TRBV11-2 and TRBJ2-5, with D unclear. V was shortened by 1 base and J by 1 base, with 13 bases between the two germline ends. This CDR3 contains 16 residues. The germline CDR1 and CDR2 sequences are SGHAT and FQNNGV. CDR3 coding DNA: TGTGCCAGCAGCTTAGTGGCAGGCGTACCCCAAGAGACCCAGTACTTC. It codes for CASSLVAGVPQETQYF.

The chain links TRBV5-4 to TRBJ2-7; a weak D match, TRBD2 (7 bases). Germline V lookup: CDR1 SGHNT, CDR2 YYREEE (reference sequence). Trimming removed 3 bases from V and 3 bases from J, with 19 bases in between. The CDR3 extends over 16 amino acids. The CDR3 protein is CASSSPEGGGNYEQYF. The CDR3 nucleotides read TGTGCCAGCAGCTCCCCAGAGGGGGGGGGCAACTACGAGCAGTACTTC.

As for this clone: The same CDR3 arises from other DNA sequences in this sample as well. CDR3 bases: TGTGCCAGCAGCTTAGCGGGAGGGCCATACAATGAGCAGTTCTTC. Translating gives CASSLAGGPYNEQFF. The chain combines TRBV11-2 with TRBJ2-1, with 8 bases that match TRBD2. In germline, CDR1 is SGHAT, CDR2 FQNNGV. V trimming: 1 base; J trimming: 4 bases; junction bases outside the gene matches: 3. The CDR3 length is 15 residues.

As to this clone: Other DNA variants within this sample encode the same CDR3. The chain employs TRBV13 and TRBJ2-7, with D perhaps TRBD1 (6 bases). V was cut by 5 bases and J by 1 base, with 12 bases left in between. Germline V CDR1 and CDR2: PRHDT, FYEKMQ (reference sequence). This CDR3 contains 14 residues. CDR3 residues: CASSPGTNSYEQYF. The CDR3 coding sequence is TGTGCCAGCAGCCCCGGGACAAATTCCTACGAGCAGTACTTC.

The J gene is TRBJ1-4, the V gene TRBV19, with D hard to call. Germline V lookup: CDR1 LNHDA, CDR2 SQIVND (reference sequence). The V and J ends lost 4 bases and 6 bases respectively, with 9 bases between them. The CDR3 sequence is 13 residues long. This CDR3 is CASSNSGDEKLFF. As DNA, the CDR3 is TGTGCCAGTAGTAATTCCGGGGATGAAAAACTGTTTTTT.

V usage is TRBV27 and J usage is TRBJ1-1; D is uncertain. The germline V gene has CDR1 MNHEY and CDR2 SMNVEV (reference sequence). CDR3 length: 17 residues. Between the trimmed V and J ends, which lost 4 bases and 10 bases, there was a span of 28 bases. The CDR3 nucleotides read TGTGCCAGCAGTTCCCTAGCTACACTCGGGAAGGAAATGCTAGCTTTCTTT. This sequence encodes CASSSLATLGKEMLAFF.

Points on this clone: Other nucleotide sequences from this sample produce the same CDR3. V usage is TRBV7-9 and J usage is TRBJ2-7; 9 nucleotides line up with TRBD2. V lost 3 bases to trimming and J lost 1 base; unmatched junction nucleotides: 1. This CDR3 has 14 amino acids. Germline lookup yields CDR1 SEHNR and CDR2 FQNEAQ (reference sequence). In DNA, the CDR3 is TGTGCCAGCAGCTTGGCGGGGGGGTCCTACGAGCAGTACTTC. Its protein is CASSLAGGSYEQYF.

This chain joins TRBV6-6 and TRBJ2-7; D call uncertain. This CDR3 has 13 residues. Trimming removed 6 bases at V and 7 bases at J, with 16 bases between. Germline CDR1 MNHNY, CDR2 SVGAGI (reference sequence). CDR3 protein: CASRNGVAREQYF. CDR3 sequence (DNA): TGTGCCAGCAGGAACGGAGTGGCACGGGAGCAGTACTTC.

The chain combines TRBV7-9 with TRBJ2-2; unclear D gene. The germline gives CDR1 SEHNR, CDR2 FQNEAQ (reference sequence). Deletions cut 11 bases from V and 2 bases from J, with 9 bases between. The CDR3 runs 12 residues. In nucleotides, the CDR3 is TGTGCCGGGTCTCCAAACACCGGGGAGCTGTTTTTT. It is translated as CAGSPNTGELFF.

This rearrangement joins TRBV6-6 to TRBJ2-3; D may match TRBD1 or TRBD2 (5 bases each). This CDR3 region has 15 residues. CDR1 and CDR2 from the germline V gene are MNHNY and SVGAGI (reference sequence). The V and J ends lost 8 bases and 0 bases respectively, with 15 bases between them. The CDR3 is CASPSGQGSTDTQYF. The CDR3 region has the DNA TGTGCCAGCCCAAGCGGCCAGGGAAGCACAGATACGCAGTATTTT.